This is a list of T cell receptor beta chains from one sample in a study of CD8+ T cells in alopecia areata. Assay: immunoSEQ multiplex PCR; the TCRdb copy retains only in-frame clones and omits some. The sample has roughly 130,000 clones; 58% are singletons. Sequenced material: CD4+ T cells sorted from blood, taken at week 0. Source of these receptors: a human donor with alopecia areata. CDR3s include the opening cysteine and the closing phenylalanine or tryptophan.

CDR3aa: CASSLRSDTEAFF; j_gene: TRBJ1-1; v_gene: TRBV7-9
CDR3aa: CASFYTGAAAEAFF; j_gene: TRBJ1-1; v_gene: TRBV18
CDR3aa: CASTLNYRLAKNIQYF; j_gene: TRBJ2-4; v_gene: TRBV28
CDR3aa: CSVSGGYTEAFF; j_gene: TRBJ1-1; v_gene: TRBV29-1
CDR3aa: CASGQGTGDEKLFF; j_gene: TRBJ1-4; v_gene: TRBV2
CDR3aa: CASSRDSGGNEQFF; j_gene: TRBJ2-1; v_gene: TRBV5-4
CDR3aa: CASSARGTDTQYF; j_gene: TRBJ2-3; v_gene: TRBV7-7
CDR3aa: CASKARRGTEAFF; j_gene: TRBJ1-1; v_gene: TRBV7-9
CDR3aa: CASSQVRATTDTQYF; j_gene: TRBJ2-3; v_gene: TRBV14
CDR3aa: CASSQDLAVANEQYF; j_gene: TRBJ2-7; v_gene: TRBV4-1
CDR3aa: CASTTGFNQPQHF; j_gene: TRBJ1-5; v_gene: TRBV7-9
CDR3aa: CAWSPGTDDGQYF; j_gene: TRBJ2-7; v_gene: TRBV30
CDR3aa: CASSRRGHAQYF; j_gene: TRBJ2-3; v_gene: TRBV19
CDR3aa: CSVDKGQGPYGYTF; j_gene: TRBJ1-2; v_gene: TRBV29-1
CDR3aa: CASSWGTSGPYEQYF; j_gene: TRBJ2-7; v_gene: TRBV5-6
CDR3aa: CAWNRGWAEAFF; j_gene: TRBJ1-1; v_gene: TRBV30
CDR3aa: CAITATGGSGNTIYF; j_gene: TRBJ1-3; v_gene: TRBV10-3
CDR3aa: CASSYGLREEETQYF; j_gene: TRBJ2-5; v_gene: TRBV5-1
CDR3aa: CASSLVVGTANEKLFF; j_gene: TRBJ1-4; v_gene: TRBV7-2
CDR3aa: CASSLLGPDSPLHF; j_gene: TRBJ1-6; v_gene: TRBV27
CDR3aa: CASSLQGAGDQPQHF; j_gene: TRBJ1-5; v_gene: TRBV4-1
CDR3aa: CASSPLVAKRNTGELFF; j_gene: TRBJ2-2; v_gene: TRBV7-2